A single sample is the source of the 27 T cell receptor beta chains below, sequenced in a study of blood T cell repertoires in COVID-19. Produced via immunoSEQ multiplex PCR; TCRdb's table is partial and in-frame only. Of approximately 100,000 clones listed, around 81% were seen once; the top ten hold roughly 6.2%. Sequenced: peripheral blood. These receptors were collected from a man aged 55 to 70 with acute or convalescent COVID-19.

This clone was detected a few times. The chain recombines TRBV7-8 with TRBJ2-7, with 8 bases fitting TRBD1. Germline V lookup: CDR1 SGHVS, CDR2 FQNEAQ. This CDR3 has 14 residues. V dropped 8 bases and J dropped 2; count of bases not matched to a gene: 8. Here the CDR3 reads CASGLKQGAYEQYF. CDR3 DNA sequence: TGTGCCAGCGGACTCAAACAGGGGGCCTACGAGCAGTACTTC.

This sequence joins TRBV5-1 and TRBJ2-7; D is uncertain. V was clipped by 2 bases and J by 4 bases, with 4 bases between them. This CDR3 is 11 amino acids long. From germline, CDR1 is SGHRS and CDR2 YFSETQ. Here the CDR3 reads CASSLEYEQYF. The CDR3, as DNA: TGCGCCAGCAGCTTAGAGTACGAGCAGTACTTC.

The chain has TRBV28 and TRBJ2-5, with 13 bases fitting TRBD2. Germline V lookup: CDR1 MDHEN, CDR2 SYDVKM. The V and J ends lost 5 bases and 5 bases, in that order; junction bases with no gene match: 8. This CDR3 spans 16 amino acids. CDR3 bases: TGTGCCAGCAGTCCAGGGACTAGCGGGGTCGGGGAGACCCAGTACTTC. The encoded protein is CASSPGTSGVGETQYF.

The CDR3 DNA is TGCGCCAGCAGCTCCGCAGGGTACTATGGCTACACCTTC. As protein: CASSSAGYYGYTF. V usage is TRBV5-1 and J usage is TRBJ1-2, with D possibly being TRBD1 (5 bases). Germline lookup yields CDR1 SGHRS and CDR2 YFSETQ. The ends were cut back, 3 bases at V and 3 bases at J, with 9 bases in the middle. The CDR3 has 13 residues.

The rearrangement joins TRBV6-5 to TRBJ2-5; 7 bases are shared with TRBD2. Germline V gene data show CDR1 as MNHEY and CDR2 as SVGAGI. Trimming at V came to 9 bases and at J to 2 bases, leaving 12 bases not matched to a gene. The CDR3 loop spans 15 amino acids. The CDR3 nucleotides are TGTGCCAGTCTTTCGGGTTGGGGGGGGCAAGAGACCCAGTACTTC. Protein: CASLSGWGGQETQYF.

The chain uses TRBV10-3 and TRBJ1-4; tentatively, D is TRBD1 (5 bases). V was clipped by 2 bases and J by 8 bases, with 12 bases between them. The germline CDR1 and CDR2 sequences are ENHRY and SYGVKD. The CDR3 contains 14 residues. The CDR3 is CAISEGGTREKLFF. CDR3 nucleotide sequence: TGTGCCATCAGTGAGGGAGGGACGCGGGAAAAACTGTTTTTT.

The rearrangement links TRBV19 to TRBJ2-1; D remains ambiguous. The CDR3 extends over 13 amino acids. Germline CDR1 and CDR2: LNHDA and SQIVND (reference sequence). Trimming left V 3 bases short and J 2 bases short, with 5 bases between. CDR3 amino acids: CASSIGTYNEQFF. CDR3 DNA: TGTGCCAGTAGTATTGGCACCTACAATGAGCAGTTCTTC.

The rearrangement links TRBV2 to TRBJ1-4; 12 bases are shared with TRBD1. The length of the CDR3 is 16 residues. The junction had 9 bases not matched to a gene; V was cut back by 5 bases and J by 8 bases. Germline CDR1 is SNHLY and CDR2 is FYNNEI. DNA of the CDR3: TGTGCCAGCAGTCCCCCCCCGGGACAGGGGGCGGAAAAACTGTTTTTT. Encoded protein: CASSPPPGQGAEKLFF.

The sample holds a few counts of this clone. The rearrangement joins TRBV18 to TRBJ1-5, with 7 positions matching TRBD1. Germline V CDR1 and CDR2: KGHSH, LQKENI. The CDR3 consists of 14 residues. V lost 3 bases, J lost 3 bases, and 2 bases stayed unmatched. The CDR3 loop reads CASSPGQANQPQHF. The CDR3 DNA sequence: TGTGCCAGCTCACCCGGACAGGCCAATCAGCCCCAGCATTTT.

Of note for this clone: Other DNA sequences in this specimen translate into the identical CDR3. The rearrangement joins TRBV15 to TRBJ1-2; D is undetermined. Trimming cost V 0 bases and J 11 bases, with 16 bases left between them. The CDR3 extends over 14 amino acids. Germline loops: CDR1 LNHNV, CDR2 YYDKDF (reference sequence). The CDR3 bases are TGTGCCACCAGCAGAGATGCCGTGACGGAGGGTTACACCTTC. Protein: CATSRDAVTEGYTF.

The genes are TRBV6-5 and TRBJ2-5, with 11 bases aligning to TRBD1. CDR1 and CDR2 (germline): MNHEY, SVGAGI. The CDR3 runs 15 residues. J lost 4 bases, V lost 5 bases, and 6 bases had no gene match. The CDR3 loop is CASSLGQGVLETQYF. In nucleotides, the CDR3 is TGTGCCAGCAGTCTGGGACAGGGGGTATTAGAGACCCAGTACTTC.

This clone was observed a handful of times. This chain uses TRBV3-1 (or the pseudogene TRBV3-2) with TRBJ1-1; the match to TRBD1 covers 11 bases. The CDR3 sequence is 20 residues long. Germline assignment: CDR1 LGHDT and CDR2 YNNKEL (reference sequence). The ends lost 0 bases at V and 5 bases at J; junction bases unmatched: 17. This CDR3 is CASSQDRIGQGAIGKTEAFF. CDR3 DNA sequence: TGTGCCAGCAGCCAAGATCGGATTGGACAGGGGGCGATAGGAAAGACTGAAGCTTTCTTT.

The chain joins TRBV14 to TRBJ2-7; possible D gene TRBD1, 6 bases. The V end lost 5 bases, the J end lost 3 bases, and 14 bases lay between the germline ends. Germline V CDR1 and CDR2: SGHDN, FVKESK. The CDR3 has 14 residues. The CDR3 spells CASSYTGYGYEQYF. For the CDR3, the DNA is TGTGCCAGCAGCTATACAGGGTATGGCTACGAGCAGTACTTC.

J is TRBJ1-5 and V is TRBV6-1; D unresolved. The CDR3 is 12 residues long. The ends were cut back, 7 bases at V and 7 bases at J, with 11 bases in the middle. Germline CDR1 and CDR2: MNHNS and SASEGT. The CDR3 loop is CASNAAQQPQHF. CDR3 nucleotide sequence: TGTGCCAGCAATGCAGCCCAACAGCCCCAGCATTTT.

This clone occurred a few times. The chain recombines TRBV3-1 (or the pseudogene TRBV3-2) with TRBJ1-5; TRBD1 agrees at 11 bases. Germline assignment: CDR1 LGHDT and CDR2 YNNKEL (reference sequence). The length of the CDR3 is 15 residues. V lost 1 base and J lost 6; bases outside the gene matches: 2. The CDR3 nucleotides read TGTGCCAGCAGCCAAGGGACAGGGGGCCGTCAGCCCCAGCATTTT. It translates to CASSQGTGGRQPQHF.

The chain uses TRBV7-2 and TRBJ2-7, with 7 nucleotides matching TRBD1. The V and J ends lost 5 bases and 2 bases, in that order; junction bases with no gene match: 9. Per the germline V gene, CDR1 is SGHTA and CDR2 is FQGNSA. This CDR3 comprises 15 residues. CDR3 amino acids: CASSVGETGTYEQYF. Written as DNA, the CDR3 is TGTGCCAGCAGCGTCGGCGAGACAGGGACCTACGAGCAGTACTTC.

The gene calls are TRBV28 and TRBJ1-1; 9 nucleotides agree with TRBD1. This CDR3 has 15 amino acids. Germline V gives CDR1 MDHEN, CDR2 SYDVKM. V shed 5 bases and J 1 base; nucleotides not matched to a gene: 5. CDR3 sequence: CASSEQGAKNTEAFF. In nucleotides, the CDR3 is TGTGCCAGCAGTGAACAGGGGGCTAAGAACACTGAAGCTTTCTTT.

The chain links TRBV4-1 to TRBJ2-1; weak D call: TRBD1 (5 bases). Trimming left V 4 bases short and J 0 bases short, with 16 bases between. The CDR3 length is 17 residues. Per the germline V gene, CDR1 is MGHRA and CDR2 is YSYEKL. The CDR3 nucleotides are TGCGCCAGCAGCCCCCTCGAACAGGTCAGCTCCTACAATGAGCAGTTCTTC. Amino acid sequence: CASSPLEQVSSYNEQFF.

This chain links TRBV27 with TRBJ1-5; a possible D gene is TRBD1 (5 bases). The length of the CDR3 is 14 residues. The V end was cut by 3 bases, the J end by 7 bases, with 13 bases between. The germline V gene has CDR1 MNHEY and CDR2 SMNVEV (reference sequence). The CDR3 coding sequence is TGTGCCAGCAGTTTCGGGGGATTAGAACAGCCCCAGCATTTT. Its protein product is CASSFGGLEQPQHF.

The chain is built from TRBV3-1 (or the pseudogene TRBV3-2) and TRBJ1-3; no clear D. Germline V gives CDR1 LGHDT, CDR2 YNNKEL (reference sequence). Deletions cut 3 bases from V and 0 bases from J, with 12 bases between. This CDR3 spans 16 amino acids. As DNA, the CDR3 is TGTGCCAGCAGCCAGTCCGGCGGGATCTCTGGAAACACCATATATTTT. Protein: CASSQSGGISGNTIYF.

The J gene is TRBJ2-1, the V gene TRBV28; 15 bases line up with TRBD2. The CDR3 is 17 residues long. The germline CDR1 and CDR2 sequences are MDHEN and SYDVKM. After removal of 4 bases from V and 9 bases from J, the junction contained 10 bases not matched to a gene. CDR3 sequence: CASSYETGTSGGFEQFF. DNA for the CDR3: TGTGCCAGCAGTTATGAGACCGGGACTAGCGGGGGGTTTGAGCAGTTCTTC.

The J gene is TRBJ1-3, the V gene TRBV4-3, with 8 nucleotides matching TRBD1. V shed 0 bases, J shed 7 bases, and the junction held 5 bases outside the gene matches. CDR3 length equals 15 residues. Germline lookup yields CDR1 LGHNA and CDR2 YSLEER. The CDR3 reads CASSQDANRGNTIYF. CDR3 sequence (DNA): TGCGCCAGCAGCCAAGATGCGAACAGGGGGAACACCATATATTTT.

The chain is built from TRBV7-3 and TRBJ1-2, with D possibly TRBD1 on 5 matching bases. Germline CDR1 and CDR2: SGHTA and FQGTGA. The length of the CDR3 is 15 residues. Trimming took off 1 base at V and 3 bases at J, with 12 bases between the two ends. DNA for the CDR3: TGTGCCAGCAGCTTAAGGGGCAGGGAGGACTATGGCTACACCTTC. It encodes CASSLRGREDYGYTF. Based on the CDR3 plus reference TRBV7-3 and TRBJ1-2, the full variable domain is GAGVSQTPSNKVTEKGKYVELRCDPISGHTALYWYRQSLGQGPEFLIYFQGTGAADDSGLPNDRFFAVRPEGSVSTLKIQRTERGDSAVYLCASSLRGREDYGYTFGSGTRLTVV.

The rearrangement uses TRBV4-1 and TRBJ1-3; 9 bases match TRBD1. With V trimmed by 3 bases and J by 4 bases, 10 bases remained unmatched. Germline CDR1 is MGHRA and CDR2 is YSYEKL. This CDR3 is built from 17 residues. The CDR3 DNA sequence: TGCGCCAGCAGCCACCTTTACAGGGGGCAAGTCGGAAACACCATATATTTT. Residues: CASSHLYRGQVGNTIYF.

The gene calls are TRBV19 and TRBJ1-1; D may be TRBD1 (6 bases). The germline V and J ends were trimmed by 7 bases and 0 bases, with 21 bases remaining between them. Germline CDR1 reads LNHDA; CDR2 reads SQIVND (reference sequence). The CDR3 has 17 residues. For the CDR3, the DNA is TGTGCCAGTACACCTGGACAGAATTTTTTCATGAACACTGAAGCTTTCTTT. Protein sequence: CASTPGQNFFMNTEAFF.

V is TRBV11-2 and J is TRBJ1-1, with no clear D. The germline gives CDR1 SGHAT, CDR2 FQNNGV. The length of the CDR3 is 14 residues. Trimming cost V 1 base and J 1 base, with 7 bases left between them. CDR3: CASSLGHPNTEAFF. DNA for the CDR3: TGTGCCAGCAGCTTAGGGCATCCGAACACTGAAGCTTTCTTT.

This clone was observed a single time. The chain recombines TRBV18 with TRBJ1-3; no reliable D call. Germline lookup yields CDR1 KGHSH and CDR2 LQKENI. Trimming took off 2 bases at V and 5 bases at J, with 4 bases between the two ends. The CDR3 runs to 12 residues. The CDR3 is CASSPNRNTIYF. The CDR3, as DNA: TGTGCCAGCTCACCAAACAGAAACACCATATATTTT.